This T cell receptor beta chain was sequenced in a study of graft-versus-host responses after intestinal transplantation. Study in general: Every one of the recipients received anti-thymocyte globulin induction and afterwards took tacrolimus and steroids for around 3 years. Findings of the study overall: The authors found GvH clones in recipient marrow, some appearing first in ileum or blood.

V gave up 3 bases and J gave up 7 bases, with 13 bases separating them. This CDR3 has 14 residues. Germline V gives CDR1 MDHEN, CDR2 SYDVKM. Using immunoSEQ multiplex PCR, the repertoire was profiled, and TCRdb retains in-frame clones only, with some absent. Of fewer than 30,000 clones in the sample, more than 85% are singletons; the top ten hold less than 0.75%. With respect to this clone: Antigen unknown.

The sample consisted of PBMCs, taken roughly 68 days after intestinal transplant. The receptor was derived from a human patient who received an intestinal transplant, so some T cells may come from the graft donor. V is TRBV28 and J is TRBJ2-1, with D possibly matching TRBD1 (5 bases). In DNA, the CDR3 is TGTGCCAGCAGTTTTCTCCATGGGGCTAATGAGCAGTTCTTC. Its translation: CASSFLHGANEQFF.